The clone carrying this T cell receptor beta chain was seen ten or more times. The antigen is undetermined. No treatment had been given to any patient before thyroid surgery. The CDR3 totals 14 residues. Trimming took off 2 bases at V and 4 bases at J, with 9 bases between the two ends. CDR1 is SEHNR, CDR2 FQNEAQ, per germline (reference sequence). This sample was taken from a study of metastatic and nonmetastatic thyroid tumors. Study-level background: Malignant thyroid and benign thyroid patients provided blood and tumor or nodule tissue whose repertoires were compared.

Study-level findings and limits: Benign nodules reportedly had significantly lower TCR beta diversity than malignant thyroid tumors in blood and tumor.

In the study's own analysis: The study's classifier, a distant-metastasis tool for papillary thyroid cancer, was built using CDR3 differences across clinicopathological groups. Using MiXCR, TCRdb reanalyzed the PCR reads. The V and J calls were not made by the authors but by TCRdb's processing. The table lists 20,000 to 25,000 clones, about 14% of them singletons. The sequenced sample consisted of blood. This receptor was identified in a female donor with papillary thyroid cancer or a benign thyroid nodule (not recorded which). Some clones in this sample may be carry-over from other donors' samples. V and J are TRBV7-9 and TRBJ1-3; no firm D call. The chain's CDR3 is CASSLTPSGNTIYF. Written as DNA, the CDR3 is TGTGCCAGCAGCTTAACGCCCAGCGGAAACACCATATATTTT.